The 13 T cell receptor beta chains below all came from one sample that was sequenced in a study of cytomegalovirus exposure and HLA in healthy donors. Only in-frame clones appear in the TCRdb table, and some are missing; sequencing was by immunoSEQ multiplex PCR. In the table there are roughly 75,000 clones, over 85% of which are singletons. The source material was PBMCs. Receptors were obtained from a woman aged 18-29 years in good health and CMV-seronegative.

The chain employs TRBV6-1 and TRBJ2-7; 7 positions agree with TRBD1. This CDR3 has 18 residues. V was clipped by 3 bases and J by 1 base; unmatched bases: 15. Germline values: CDR1 MNHNS, CDR2 SASEGT. In DNA form, the CDR3 reads TGTGCCAGCAGTGAGCTAGGCGGACAGGCAATCTTTTCCTACGAGCAGTACTTC. Amino acids: CASSELGGQAIFSYEQYF.

The V call is TRBV9, the J call TRBJ2-1; a weak D match, TRBD2 (5 bases). This CDR3 has 15 amino acids. Trimming cost V 0 bases and J 5 bases, with 12 bases left between them. Germline CDR1 reads SGDLS; CDR2 reads YYNGEE. CDR3 region: CASSVGLGRDNEQFF. CDR3 DNA: TGTGCCAGCAGCGTAGGTCTCGGGCGGGACAATGAGCAGTTCTTC.

V and J are TRBV2 and TRBJ2-5, with D possibly being TRBD1 (6 bases). The CDR3 totals 14 residues. Germline CDR1 is SNHLY and CDR2 is FYNNEI. V was trimmed by 8 bases and J by 3 bases, leaving 16 bases between them. CDR3 sequence reads: CASLLGGWEETQYF. Written as DNA, the CDR3 is TGTGCCAGCCTCCTAGGGGGTTGGGAAGAGACCCAGTACTTC. Combining the CDR3 with reference TRBV2 and TRBJ2-5 gives the whole variable domain EPEVTQTPSHQVTQMGQEVILRCVPISNHLYFYWYRQILGQKVEFLVSFYNNEISEKSEIFDDQFSVERPDGSNFTLKIRSTKLEDSAMYFCASLLGGWEETQYFGPGTRLLVL.

This chain connects TRBV6-1 to TRBJ1-3; 7 positions agree with TRBD1. The V and J ends lost 3 bases and 3 bases, in that order; junction bases with no gene match: 8. Germline V gives CDR1 MNHNS, CDR2 SASEGT. This CDR3 comprises 16 residues. CDR3 nucleotide sequence: TGTGCCAGCAGTGAGCACGGGACAGCCTTTGGAAACACCATATATTTT. The encoded protein is CASSEHGTAFGNTIYF.

This sequence joins TRBV4-1 and TRBJ2-1, with D maybe TRBD2 (5 bases). CDR1 and CDR2 from the germline V gene are MGHRA and YSYEKL. V shed 4 bases and J shed 3 bases, with 16 bases lying between them. The length of the CDR3 is 16 residues. The CDR3: CASSRYSDTGYNEQFF. DNA of the CDR3: TGCGCCAGCAGCCGATATAGCGATACGGGCTACAATGAGCAGTTCTTC.

The table lists this clone with a count of one. The chain joins TRBV7-9 to TRBJ2-5; D is perhaps TRBD1 (5 bases). The germline CDR1 and CDR2 sequences are SEHNR and FQNEAQ (reference sequence). The CDR3 runs to 14 residues. Trimming stripped 5 bases from V and 0 bases from J, with 10 bases between. CDR3: CASSQTAYQETQYF. CDR3 DNA sequence: TGTGCCAGCAGCCAGACAGCGTACCAAGAGACCCAGTACTTC. The full variable domain, rest sourced from reference TRBV7-9 and TRBJ2-5, is DTGVSQNPRHKITKRGQNVTFRCDPISEHNRLYWYRQTLGQGPEFLTYFQNEAQLEKSRLLSDRFSAERPKGSFSTLEIQRTEQGDSAMYLCASSQTAYQETQYFGPGTRLLVL.

This clone has more than one count but fewer than ten. The chain recombines TRBV4-2 with TRBJ2-1; the match to TRBD1 covers 7 bases. The J segment lost 2 bases and the V segment lost 0 bases, leaving 4 bases of the junction unmatched. The CDR3 has 16 residues. Germline lookup yields CDR1 LGHNA and CDR2 YNFKEQ. The CDR3 region is CASSQEGDRAYNEQFF. CDR3 in DNA: TGTGCCAGCAGCCAAGAAGGGGACAGAGCCTACAATGAGCAGTTCTTC.

This chain uses TRBV5-1 with TRBJ1-1; the D gene is possibly TRBD1 (6 bases). CDR1 and CDR2 from the germline V gene are SGHRS and YFSETQ. The CDR3 has 13 amino acids. V lost 4 bases, J lost 1 base, and 8 bases lay in between. The CDR3 DNA sequence: TGCGCCAGCAGCCAGACAGGGAACACTGAAGCTTTCTTT. Its translation: CASSQTGNTEAFF.

The rearrangement uses TRBV30 and TRBJ2-5; perhaps TRBD1 as D (6 bases). The CDR3 contains 16 residues. Trimming shortened V by 4 bases and J by 0 bases, and 18 bases separated the two germline ends. From germline, CDR1 is GTSNPN and CDR2 SVGIG (reference sequence). For the CDR3, the DNA is TGTGCCTGGACCAAAGGACAGTGGCCGTACCAAGAGACCCAGTACTTC. Residues: CAWTKGQWPYQETQYF.

The rearrangement uses TRBV13 and TRBJ2-1, with a weak D call TRBD2 (6 bases). V lost 1 base, J lost 4 bases, and 11 bases lay in between. This CDR3 is 15 amino acids long. The germline CDR1 and CDR2 sequences are PRHDT and FYEKMQ (reference sequence). CDR3 in amino acids: CASSLERRGYNEQFF. For the CDR3, the DNA is TGTGCCAGCAGCTTAGAACGGAGGGGTTACAATGAGCAGTTCTTC.

The V gene is TRBV5-1, the J gene TRBJ1-1; D is unclear. Germline CDR1 is SGHRS and CDR2 is YFSETQ. V was trimmed by 0 bases and J by 3 bases, leaving 18 bases between them. The CDR3 runs to 17 residues. For the CDR3, the DNA is TGCGCCAGCAGCTTGGGGACTTTAGGAGTAGGAGACACTGAAGCTTTCTTT. Amino acid sequence: CASSLGTLGVGDTEAFF.

The V and J genes are TRBV30 and TRBJ2-1; D might be TRBD2 (5 bases). The CDR3 length is 15 residues. Trimming removed 5 bases from V and 0 bases from J, with 14 bases in between. CDR1 is GTSNPN, CDR2 SVGIG, per germline (reference sequence). The CDR3 reads CAWARRASSYNEQFF. The CDR3, as DNA: TGTGCCTGGGCGAGGCGGGCGAGCTCCTACAATGAGCAGTTCTTC.

This clone appeared once. V usage is TRBV29-1 and J usage is TRBJ2-2; D gene uncertain. V was cut by 5 bases and J by 2 bases, with 9 bases left in between. The length of the CDR3 is 13 residues. Per germline, CDR1 SQVTM and CDR2 ANQGSEA. CDR3 in DNA: TGCAGCGTTAGCGATAGTAACACCGGGGAGCTGTTTTTT. Protein: CSVSDSNTGELFF.